The 19 T cell receptor beta chains in this list originate from one sample, sequenced in a study of blood T cell repertoires in COVID-19. The protocol was immunoSEQ multiplex PCR, while the TCRdb copy is restricted to in-frame clones and leaves out a portion. The sample lists roughly 70,000 clones, 75% occurring once. Sequenced material: peripheral blood. These receptors came from an older man with acute or convalescent COVID-19.

The chain employs TRBV10-3 and TRBJ2-2; 9 positions match TRBD1. The V segment lost 6 bases and the J segment 2 bases; nucleotides outside the gene matches: 4. Germline CDR1 reads ENHRY; CDR2 reads SYGVKD. The CDR3 sequence is 15 residues long. The CDR3 bases are TGTGCCATCAGGGCACAGGGGGCAAACACCGGGGAGCTGTTTTTT. Encoded protein: CAIRAQGANTGELFF.

This chain links TRBV7-2 with TRBJ1-2, with D perhaps TRBD1 (5 bases). The length of the CDR3 is 14 residues. Germline V gene lookup returns CDR1 SGHTA and CDR2 FQGNSA. V was trimmed by 5 bases and J by 7 bases, leaving 17 bases between them. CDR3 DNA sequence: TGTGCCAGCAGCGAACAGCGGGGTCAGGGTGGCTACACCTTC. Residues: CASSEQRGQGGYTF.

This chain's CDR3 is CASMGLDSGNTIYF. CDR3 bases: TGTGCCAGTATGGGGCTAGACTCTGGAAACACCATATATTTT. The chain links TRBV19 to TRBJ1-3; D perhaps matches TRBD1 (5 bases). The CDR3 length is 14 residues. V was cut by 7 bases and J by 0 bases, with 10 bases left in between. CDR1 and CDR2 from the germline V gene are LNHDA and SQIVND (reference sequence).

This chain connects TRBV18 to TRBJ1-3, with TRBD1 matching over 8 bases. Looked up from germline, CDR1 is KGHSH and CDR2 is LQKENI. Trimming at V came to 3 bases and at J to 1 base, leaving 2 bases not matched to a gene. This CDR3 comprises 15 residues. CDR3 in DNA: TGTGCCAGCTCACCGCGGACAGGGTCTGGAAACACCATATATTTT. It codes for CASSPRTGSGNTIYF.

J is TRBJ2-7 and V is TRBV19; possibly TRBD2 for D (6 bases). CDR3 length: 12 residues. V shed 1 base and J shed 6 bases, with 7 bases lying between them. Germline-derived CDR1 and CDR2 are LNHDA and SQIVND (reference sequence). The CDR3 here is CASSIAGAEQYF. CDR3 coding DNA: TGTGCCAGTAGTATAGCGGGAGCCGAGCAGTACTTC. Complete variable domain (other parts from reference TRBV19 and TRBJ2-7): DGGITQSPKYLFRKEGQNVTLSCEQNLNHDAMYWYRQDPGQGLRLIYYSQIVNDFQKGDIAEGYSVSREKKESFPLTVTSAQKNPTAFYLCASSIAGAEQYFGPGTRLTVT.

The CDR3 protein is CASSQTEGGANEKLFF. The CDR3 region has the DNA TGCGCCAGCAGCCAAACCGAGGGAGGTGCTAATGAAAAACTGTTTTTT. The V gene is TRBV4-3, the J gene TRBJ1-4; D remains ambiguous. Trimming pared 2 bases from V and 3 bases from J, leaving 13 bases between. Germline CDR1 and CDR2: LGHNA and YSLEER. The CDR3 length is 16 residues.

The chain carries TRBV5-1 and TRBJ1-1; D gene uncertain. This CDR3 is built from 14 residues. Deletions cut 0 bases from V and 0 bases from J, with 6 bases between. CDR1 SGHRS and CDR2 YFSETQ come from the germline V gene. CDR3 protein: CASSLGLLNTEAFF. In DNA, the CDR3 is TGCGCCAGCAGCTTGGGACTTCTGAACACTGAAGCTTTCTTT.

The chain combines TRBV12-3 or TRBV12-4 with TRBJ2-7; D is possibly TRBD1 (6 bases). This CDR3 is built from 13 residues. V lost 3 bases and J 2 bases, leaving 8 bases between the germline ends. CDR3 nucleotides: TGTGCCAGCAGTTTTTGGGGGCCCTACGAGCAGTACTTC. Its protein product is CASSFWGPYEQYF.

This clone was found a few times. The chain's CDR3 is CASSPGDPLAKNIQYF. The CDR3, as DNA: TGTGCCAGCAGTCCGGGAGACCCCTTAGCCAAAAACATTCAGTACTTC. This rearrangement joins TRBV21-1 to TRBJ2-4; TRBD2 is the table's D call, not checked against the DNA. TRBV21-1 constitutes a pseudogene. The CDR3 sequence is 16 residues long.

The gene calls are TRBV5-6 and TRBJ2-2; D possibly corresponds to TRBD2 (6 bases). Germline CDR1 reads SGHDT; CDR2 reads YYEEEE. The CDR3 runs 16 residues. Trimming cost V 2 bases and J 0 bases, with 11 bases left between them. CDR3: CASSLSPGANTGELFF. DNA of the CDR3: TGTGCCAGCAGCTTAAGTCCGGGGGCGAACACCGGGGAGCTGTTTTTT.

This clone was counted a few times. J is TRBJ1-6 and V is TRBV5-1; D is ambiguous. CDR1 SGHRS and CDR2 YFSETQ come from the germline V gene. V lost 0 bases, J lost 8 bases, and 12 bases lay in between. The CDR3 has 15 amino acids. The CDR3 nucleotides are TGCGCCAGCAGCTTGGGGCAGTGGGGAGATTCACCCCTCCACTTT. Translating it yields CASSLGQWGDSPLHF. Full variable domain (outside the CDR3, taken from reference TRBV5-1 and TRBJ1-6): KAGVTQTPRYLIKTRGQQVTLSCSPISGHRSVSWYQQTPGQGLQFLFEYFSETQRNKGNFPGRFSGRQFSNSRSEMNVSTLELGDSALYLCASSLGQWGDSPLHFGNGTRLTVT.

V is TRBV5-4 and J is TRBJ2-5; TRBD1 might be the D (6 bases). Germline V gene sequence: CDR1 SGHNT, CDR2 YYREEE (reference sequence). The CDR3 contains 14 residues. Trimming removed 3 bases from V and 4 bases from J, with 13 bases in between. This CDR3 is CASSSVGGGETQYF. CDR3 bases: TGTGCCAGCAGCTCCGTTGGGGGCGGAGAGACCCAGTACTTC.

V and J are TRBV27 and TRBJ2-7; TRBD1 agrees at 8 bases. The ends lost 2 bases at V and 5 bases at J; junction bases unmatched: 5. This CDR3 region has 14 residues. Germline V CDR1 and CDR2: MNHEY, SMNVEV (reference sequence). The CDR3: CASSLTRGLNEQYF. CDR3 DNA: TGTGCCAGCAGTTTAACCAGGGGGCTGAACGAGCAGTACTTC.

The chain joins TRBV5-5 to TRBJ2-1; 8 bases map to TRBD2. V shed 0 bases, J shed 9 bases, and the junction held 5 bases outside the gene matches. The CDR3 is made up of 14 amino acids. Germline V CDR1 and CDR2: SGHKS, YYEKEE (reference sequence). The DNA for the CDR3 is TGTGCCAGCAGCTTGGCCGGACTAGCCGGTGAGCAGTTCTTC. Translating it yields CASSLAGLAGEQFF.

In its sample, this clone was seen once. J is TRBJ1-2 and V is TRBV15; 7 bases are shared with TRBD1. The junction had 11 bases not matched to a gene; V was cut back by 3 bases and J by 4 bases. The germline V gene has CDR1 LNHNV and CDR2 YYDKDF (reference sequence). The CDR3 sequence is 16 residues long. The CDR3 loop reads CATSSPGQPTGYGYTF. The CDR3 DNA is TGTGCCACCAGCAGCCCGGGACAGCCTACTGGCTATGGCTACACCTTC.

The chain employs TRBV9 and TRBJ2-7, with TRBD1 matching 11 bases. With 4 bases clipped from V and 6 bases from J, the junction kept 9 bases outside the gene matches. Looked up from germline, CDR1 is SGDLS and CDR2 is YYNGEE. The CDR3 sequence is 15 residues long. CDR3 region: CASSLGGQGAIEQYF. CDR3 nucleotide sequence: TGTGCCAGCAGCCTTGGAGGACAGGGGGCGATCGAGCAGTACTTC.

In its sample, this clone was seen a few times. This chain's CDR3 is CASSGPGTASSLNTGELFF. The CDR3 DNA reads TGTGCCAGCAGCGGTCCCGGGACAGCTTCCTCCCTCAACACCGGGGAGCTGTTTTTT. The chain links TRBV9 to TRBJ2-2; 7 bases line up with TRBD1. CDR1 is SGDLS and CDR2 is YYNGEE in the germline V gene. CDR3 size: 19 residues. J lost 2 bases, V lost 3 bases, and 16 bases had no gene match.

Only a few counts were recorded for this clone. The chain recombines TRBV4-2 with TRBJ2-1, with 8 bases matching TRBD2. Germline lookup yields CDR1 LGHNA and CDR2 YNFKEQ. The CDR3 runs 16 residues. The junction had 12 bases not matched to a gene; V was cut back by 4 bases and J by 7 bases. CDR3: CASSLDPSGSSNEQFF. CDR3 nucleotide sequence: TGTGCCAGCAGCCTCGACCCGAGCGGGAGTTCAAATGAGCAGTTCTTC.

The chain joins TRBV6-5 to TRBJ2-3; D might be TRBD2 (5 bases). Germline lookup yields CDR1 MNHEY and CDR2 SVGAGI. The V and J ends lost 2 bases and 3 bases respectively, with 15 bases between them. This CDR3 is built from 16 residues. The CDR3 protein is CASSYGSSSGTDTQYF. Written as DNA, the CDR3 is TGTGCCAGCAGTTACGGGTCTAGCTCGGGAACAGATACGCAGTATTTT.